These T cell receptor beta chains were read from a single sample in a study of shared clonotypes between healthy human individuals. The assay was immunoSEQ multiplex PCR, and TCRdb's table has in-frame clones only and misses some. Among some 380,000 clones, 96% were seen once, and the ten largest hold about 0.32%. The sample consisted of memory CD8+ T cells sorted from blood. These receptors all stem from a man aged 25-45 years in good health. Each CDR3 is given with its conserved first and last residue. A D gene is named only where the DNA matches it firmly. Expanded clones get a size class; other rows say once, few or many, or leave the size out.

>TRBV30|TRBD2|.|TRBJ2-7
TGTGCCTGGAGTGGGACTAGCGGGAGCGAGCAGTACTTC
CAWSGTSGSEQYF
>TRBV19|TRBD1|.|TRBJ1-1
TGTGCCAGTATTTGGCAGGGGGCGACCAACACTGAAGCTTTCTTT
CASIWQGATNTEAFF
>TRBV18|.|.|TRBJ1-5
TGTGCCAGCTCACCCCCGGGGAGGGGAGCTCAGCCCCAGCATTTT
CASSPPGRGAQPQHF
>TRBV11-2|.|.|TRBJ1-1
TGTGCCAGCAGCTTAGTTTCCGGGACTGAAGCTTTCTTT
CASSLVSGTEAFF
>TRBV11-1|.|.|TRBJ2-7
TGTGCCAGCAGCCCCCTGAGGCAGGGCAACGAGCAGTACTTC
CASSPLRQGNEQYF
>TRBV28|.|.|TRBJ1-1
TGTGCCAGCAGTTCTCTGGGAATTGGACTTAACACTGAAGCTTTCTTT
CASSSLGIGLNTEAFF
>TRBV12-5|.|.|TRBJ2-1
TGTGCTAGTGGTAGCAACAATGAGCAGTTCTTC
CASGSNNEQFF
>TRBV20-1|.|.|TRBJ2-3
TGCAGTACGCACAGGACAGATACGCAGTATTTT
CSTHRTDTQYF
>TRBV28|.|.|TRBJ1-3
TGTGCCAGCATCCGAGGGTCTGGAAACACCATATATTTT
CASIRGSGNTIYF
>TRBV4-2|.|.|TRBJ2-3
TGTGCCAGCAGCCAGGGGAGCGGGACAGATACGCAGTATTTT
CASSQGSGTDTQYF
>TRBV9|.|.|TRBJ2-7
TGTGCCAGCAGCCCAGCTGGATCTCCCTACGAGCAGTACTTC
CASSPAGSPYEQYF
>TRBV4-2|TRBD2|.|TRBJ2-3
TGTGCCAGCAGCCAAGTAGGAGGACTAGCGGGGAGCACAGATACGCAGTATTTT
CASSQVGGLAGSTDTQYF
>TRBV6-5|TRBD1|.|TRBJ1-4
TGTGCCAGCAGTCTCACAGGGGGCGGTGAAAAACTGTTTTTT
CASSLTGGGEKLFF
>TRBV6-5|TRBD2|few|TRBJ2-7
TGTGCCAGCAGTTACTCGCGGCTAGCGGGAGTCGGTGAGCAGTACTTC
CASSYSRLAGVGEQYF
>TRBV5-1|.|.|TRBJ1-4
TGCGCCAGCAGCTTGCTGAATGGGGGTAATGAAAAACTGTTTTTT
CASSLLNGGNEKLFF
>TRBV7-2|.|.|TRBJ1-3
TGTGCCAGCAGCGACCTGATGCAGGGTTACCGAGGAAACACCATATATTTT
CASSDLMQGYRGNTIYF
>TRBV6-5|TRBD1|.|TRBJ1-5
TGTGCCAGCAGAAACAGGGGAAGTGGCAATCAGCCCCAGCATTTT
CASRNRGSGNQPQHF
>TRBV6-5|TRBD1|.|TRBJ2-7
TGTGCCAGCAAACAACAGGGGAGGCAGTACTTC
CASKQQGRQYF
>TRBV6-5|.|.|TRBJ1-6
TGTGCCAGCAGTTACTCGACTTGGCAGGGAGGTTCACCCCTCCACTTT
CASSYSTWQGGSPLHF
>TRBV5-1|TRBD1|.|TRBJ2-7
TGCGCCAGCAGCTTGGCGACAGGGGGATACTCCTACGAGCAGTACTTC
CASSLATGGYSYEQYF
>TRBV30|TRBD2|.|TRBJ2-7
TGTGCCTGGAGCGAGTGGAGCGGGGACTCCTACGAGCAGTACTTC
CAWSEWSGDSYEQYF
>TRBV4-2|TRBD2|.|TRBJ2-3
TGTGCCAGCAGCCAAGAGACAGCGGGGCCCACAGATACGCAGTATTTT
CASSQETAGPTDTQYF
>TRBV6-1|TRBD1|.|TRBJ1-4
TGTGCCAGCAGTGGTTTACTTAAGGACAGGGATGCAAAACTGTTTTTT
CASSGLLKDRDAKLFF
>TRBV27|.|.|TRBJ1-1
TGTGCCAGCAGTTTAGGTCAGGGATGGCACACTGAAGCTTTCTTT
CASSLGQGWHTEAFF
>TRBV7-8|.|.|TRBJ2-7
TGTGCCAGCAGCTTAAGTCCACTCCGTCGGGGTAGCGGAGGTACCTACGAGCAGTACTTC
CASSLSPLRRGSGGTYEQYF
>TRBV6-5|.|once|TRBJ1-1
TGTGCCAGCAGTTATTTCTTGAACACTGAAGCTTTCTTT
CASSYFLNTEAFF
>TRBV7-3|.|.|TRBJ1-2
TGTGCCAGCAGCTTATTTGCCCAACCTGGAGATGGCTACACCTTC
CASSLFAQPGDGYTF
>TRBV7-2|TRBD2|.|TRBJ2-4
TGTGCCAGCAGCTTAAGGGGACTAGCGACCCTAGCCAAAAACATTCAGTACTTC
CASSLRGLATLAKNIQYF
>TRBV27|.|.|TRBJ2-7
TGTGCCAGCAGCCTTAAGACAGGCTACGAGCAGTACTTC
CASSLKTGYEQYF
>TRBV4-2|TRBD2|.|TRBJ2-5
TGTGCCAGCAGCCAGCCGGGACTAGCGGAGACCCAGTACTTC
CASSQPGLAETQYF
>TRBV2|.|few|TRBJ1-5
TGTGCCAGCAGTGAATATAGCAATCAGCCCCAGCATTTT
CASSEYSNQPQHF
>TRBV9|.|.|TRBJ1-5
TGTGCCAGCGCCGCCGGGGACAATCAGCCCCAGCATTTT
CASAAGDNQPQHF
>TRBV28|TRBD2|.|TRBJ2-7
TGTGCCAGCAGTTTACATAGCGGGAGGGCCGTCGTAGAGCAGTACTTC
CASSLHSGRAVVEQYF
>TRBV28|.|.|TRBJ2-1
TGTGCCAGCAGTTTATCCCTCGTCCTTTACGATGACAATGAGCAGTTCTTC
CASSLSLVLYDDNEQFF
>TRBV29-1|.|once|TRBJ2-7
TGCAGCGTGGCCGGACAGAGGAGCTCCTACGAGCAGTACTTC
CSVAGQRSSYEQYF
>TRBV5-5|.|.|TRBJ1-2
TGTGCCAGCAGCTTGGCAGGGCCTAACTATGGCTACACCTTC
CASSLAGPNYGYTF
>TRBV15|TRBD2|.|TRBJ2-1
TGTGCCACCAGCAGAGCCTCCGGGACTAGCGCCTACAATGAGCAGTTCTTC
CATSRASGTSAYNEQFF
>TRBV11-1|TRBD2|.|TRBJ2-3
TGTGCCAGCAGCCCATCTACCCTGGGACTAGCGGGAGGGCCAGATACGCAGTATTTT
CASSPSTLGLAGGPDTQYF
>TRBV5-8|TRBD2|.|TRBJ2-7
TGTGCCGGAGGATTAGCGGGAGGGCCAGGAGAGCAGTACTTC
CAGGLAGGPGEQYF
>TRBV7-7|TRBD2|.|TRBJ2-5
TGTGCTAGCAGCCCGGGACTAGCGGGAGGGTACCAAGAGACCCAGTACTTC
CASSPGLAGGYQETQYF
>TRBV5-1|.|once|TRBJ1-4
TGCGCCAGCAGTCGTGCCTCGACTAATGAAAAACTGTTTTTT
CASSRASTNEKLFF
>TRBV30|TRBD2|.|TRBJ2-1
TGTGCCTGGTGGGGGATTAGCGGGAGTGGGTCCTACAATGAGCAGTTCTTC
CAWWGISGSGSYNEQFF
>TRBV6-5|.|.|TRBJ1-2
TGTGCCAGCAGTTACGGGGTGTCCTATGGCTACACCTTC
CASSYGVSYGYTF
>TRBV7-6|TRBD1|.|TRBJ2-3
TGTGCCAGCAGCTTAGCTCTCAGGGGGCCAGATACGCAGTATTTT
CASSLALRGPDTQYF
>TRBV28|.|.|TRBJ2-1
TGTGCCAGCAGTTTATTGGGTAATGAGCAGTTCTTC
CASSLLGNEQFF
>TRBV7-6|.|.|TRBJ1-1
TGTGCCAGCAGCTTAGTGCAGGGGAACACTGAAGCTTTCTTT
CASSLVQGNTEAFF
>TRBV2|.|.|TRBJ2-2
TGTGCCAGCAGACAGGGCCCGAACACCGGGGAGCTGTTTTTT
CASRQGPNTGELFF
>TRBV28|TRBD1|.|TRBJ1-1
TGTGCCAGCAGTTTACCCCCCACAGGGGTGAACACTGAAGCTTTCTTT
CASSLPPTGVNTEAFF
>TRBV2|.|once|TRBJ1-1
TGTGCCAGCAAACCACAGGAAGTTGGTGAAGCTTTCTTT
CASKPQEVGEAFF
>TRBV30|.|.|TRBJ2-7
TGTGCCTGGAGTGCCAGCCTAGCGAGCGAGCAGTACTTC
CAWSASLASEQYF
>TRBV2|.|.|TRBJ1-1
TGTGCCAGCAGTGGCCCTGGATTGGCCTGGTCGAACACTGAAGCTTTCTTT
CASSGPGLAWSNTEAFF
>TRBV30|.|.|TRBJ1-2
TGTGCCGGGCGGAAGCTTCAACCCTACTATGGCTACACCTTC
CAGRKLQPYYGYTF
>TRBV7-3|.|once|TRBJ2-5
TGTGCCAGCAGCTTAACGGACCAAGAGACCCAGTACTTC
CASSLTDQETQYF
>TRBV2|.|.|TRBJ2-1
TGTGCCAGCAGCCTCACTAGTTCGGCCTACAATGAGCAGTTCTTC
CASSLTSSAYNEQFF